This TCR beta chain stems from a study of T-cell reconstitution after alpha-beta-depleted transplantation in children. V shed 4 bases and J 5 bases; nucleotides not matched to a gene: 5. The CDR3 runs 15 residues. TCRbeta library preparation incorporated unique molecular identifiers. TCRdb reanalysed the PCR reads using MiXCR and keeps one entry per CDR3 protein. The table has roughly 610,000 distinct CDR3 sequences, about 10% seen once. This clonotype was sampled from a human donor who donated a stem cell graft to a child with acute myeloid leukemia. The chain is built from TRBV12-3 or TRBV12-4 and TRBJ2-3; 11 nucleotides align to TRBD2. Sequences were derived from PBMCs from the stem cell graft donor, sampled from the stem cell graft. The CDR3 DNA reads TGTGCCAGCAGTTCGATAGCGGGAGGGCGAGATACGCAGTATTTT. As protein: CASSSIAGGRDTQYF.